Listed below are T cell receptor beta chains from one sample, sequenced in a study of post-analysis software for immune sequencing data. TCRdb reprocessed the PCR reads with MiXCR, giving one entry per CDR3 protein. Here the sample spans about 820,000 distinct CDR3 sequences, approximately 53% being singletons. The sample taken for sequencing was blood. The receptor source for this set is a girl aged 5-17 years with multiple sclerosis. The CDR3 runs from the conserved cysteine through the conserved F or W. A D gene is named only where the DNA matches it firmly. Only part of the rows carry a size: once, few, many, or a class if the clone is expanded.

v_call	d_call	j_call	clone_size	cdr3_nt	cdr3_aa
TRBV5-1	TRBD1	TRBJ1-1	.	TGCGCCAGCAGCTTGGGTACGGTTTGGAGACAGGGGAACACTGAAGCTTTCTTT	CASSLGTVWRQGNTEAFF
TRBV6-5	.	TRBJ1-2	.	TGTGCCAGCGGTAGACAGAACTATGGCTACACCTTC	CASGRQNYGYTF
TRBV6-5	.	TRBJ1-1	.	TGTGCCAGCAGGGACCCGAACACTGAAGCTTTCTTT	CASRDPNTEAFF
TRBV7-2	.	TRBJ2-7	.	TGTACCAGCAGCTTAGAGGGTCCGGTCCTCGAGCAGTACTTC	CTSSLEGPVLEQYF
TRBV6-5	.	TRBJ2-2	.	TGTGCCAGCCAGGGAGCAAACACCGGGGAGCTGTTTTTT	CASQGANTGELFF
TRBV4-1	TRBD2	TRBJ2-1	.	TGCGCCAGCAGCCAAGGAAGCGGGAGCTCCTACAATGAGCAGTTCTTC	CASSQGSGSSYNEQFF
TRBV7-2	TRBD1	TRBJ1-6	.	TGTGCCAGCAGCTTAGCCCATACAGGGGGTAATTCACCCCTCCACTTT	CASSLAHTGGNSPLHF
TRBV29-1	.	TRBJ1-1	once	TGCAGCGCCGAGAACAGGGATTCTTTTGGCACTGAAGCTTTCTTT	CSAENRDSFGTEAFF
TRBV12-3/TRBV12-4	TRBD2	TRBJ2-1	once	TGTGCCAGCAGTACGACTAGCGGGAGTCAAAATGAGCAGTTCTTC	CASSTTSGSQNEQFF
TRBV20-1	.	TRBJ2-7	.	TGCAGTGCTAGTATCCTCCAGGGACCCTACGAGCAGTACTTC	CSASILQGPYEQYF
TRBV20-1	TRBD2	TRBJ2-3	.	TGCAGTGCTAGGCCGGGAGGGGTGTTAGATACGCAGTATTTT	CSARPGGVLDTQYF
TRBV10-3	TRBD2	TRBJ2-7	.	TGTGCCATCAGGGCCCAAGCTAGCGGGAAAAGCTCCTACGAGCAGTACTTC	CAIRAQASGKSSYEQYF
TRBV29-1	.	TRBJ2-7	.	TGCAGCGCGCGGGGGCAGGGGGCGACTGAGCAGTACTTC	CSARGQGATEQYF
TRBV20-1	TRBD2	TRBJ2-1	few	TGCAGTGCCACTAGGGAGGGCGTCGGGCAGTTCTTC	CSATREGVGQFF
TRBV7-8	.	TRBJ2-3	.	TGTGCCAGCAGCTTAGAGGGATTCACAGATACGCAGTATTTT	CASSLEGFTDTQYF
TRBV20-1	TRBD1	TRBJ2-5	.	TGCAGTGCTAGGGTGACAGGGGCCCAAGAGACCCAGTACTTC	CSARVTGAQETQYF
TRBV7-2	TRBD2	TRBJ2-7	.	TGTGCCAGCAGCCGGAGCGGGGGGGCCTTCAACTACTACAATGAGCAGTACTTC	CASSRSGGAFNYYNEQYF
TRBV12-3/TRBV12-4	.	TRBJ1-2	.	TGTGCCAGCAGTTTTATTGGAACTCTCTATGGCTACACCTTC	CASSFIGTLYGYTF
TRBV9	.	TRBJ2-3	.	TGTGCCAGCAGCGTAGGGGTTGGAGATACGCAGTATTTT	CASSVGVGDTQYF
TRBV10-2	.	TRBJ2-6	few	TGCGCCAGCAGTGAGACAGGCCCGGGGGCCAACGTCCTGACTTTC	CASSETGPGANVLTF
TRBV20-1	.	TRBJ2-1	.	TGCAGTGCGAACCGGGCGCCCTACAATGAGCAGTTCTTC	CSANRAPYNEQFF
TRBV7-3	.	TRBJ2-3	.	TGTGCCAGCAGCGATGTGGGAGGAAGAAATACGCAGTATTTT	CASSDVGGRNTQYF
TRBV6-6	.	TRBJ1-5	.	TGTGCCAGCAGATTACAGGGAGCCCAGCCCCAGCATTTT	CASRLQGAQPQHF
TRBV5-5	.	TRBJ1-2	few	TGTGCCAGCAGCTCTCTGACCCACTCCGGCTATGGCTACACCTTC	CASSSLTHSGYGYTF
TRBV20-1	.	TRBJ2-1	.	TGCAGTGCTAGAGCGGGATTAGGCTACAATGAGCAGTTCTTC	CSARAGLGYNEQFF
TRBV20-1	.	TRBJ2-1	.	TGCAGTGCTCCGGCTCGGGGGCAAGGGGGACATGAGCAGTTCTTT	CSAPARGQGGHEQFF
TRBV2	TRBD2	TRBJ2-1	.	TGTGCCAGCCGCGTAGCGGGAAGAAACAATGAGCAGTTCTTC	CASRVAGRNNEQFF
TRBV28	TRBD2	TRBJ2-7	.	TGTGCCAGCAGTTTTTTTAGCGGGAGATTAGACGAGCAGTACTTC	CASSFFSGRLDEQYF
TRBV3-1	.	TRBJ2-3	.	TGTGCCAGCAGCCAAGAGCGCGGGGCCAGGGGAGATACGCAGTATTTT	CASSQERGARGDTQYF
TRBV27	TRBD1	TRBJ1-2	few	TGTGCCAGCAGTCCAGGACAGGGCGGCTACACCTTC	CASSPGQGGYTF
TRBV7-7	.	TRBJ1-2	.	TGTGCTAGCAGCCCCATACCCCGCGACAGTAACTATGGCTACACCTTC	CASSPIPRDSNYGYTF
TRBV20-1	TRBD1	TRBJ1-1	.	TGCAGTGCTAGAGAGACAGGGCGGAACACTGAAGCTTTCTTT	CSARETGRNTEAFF
TRBV15	.	TRBJ2-7	.	TGTGCCACCAGCAGAACTTCTAATAGGGACTACGAGCAGTACTTC	CATSRTSNRDYEQYF
TRBV6-6	.	TRBJ1-2	.	TGTGCCAGCAGCCTAGATCGCAGGCAAGGCTACACCTTC	CASSLDRRQGYTF
TRBV6-1	TRBD2	TRBJ2-5	.	TGTGCCAGCAGGCGTGCCGGGACTAGGCGGTCTCTGGCGGGGATGAGGTCGGAGACCCAGTACTTC	CASRRAGTRRSLAGMRSETQYF
TRBV29-1	.	TRBJ2-4	few	TGCAGCGTCCGCCTGCAGGGCGGAGGGCAGTACTTC	CSVRLQGGGQYF
TRBV20-1	TRBD1	TRBJ2-7	.	TGCAGTGCTAGAGAACAGCGCATCCCAGGGACAGGGCCATACGAGCAGTACTTC	CSAREQRIPGTGPYEQYF
TRBV6-5	.	TRBJ2-7	.	TGTGCCAGCAGTTACTCGGGGCACGGAGCCTACGAGCAGTACTTC	CASSYSGHGAYEQYF
TRBV4-1	.	TRBJ2-3	few	TGCGCCAGCAGCCCCGTTGACAGGTCTATCACAGATACGCAGTATTTT	CASSPVDRSITDTQYF
TRBV29-1	.	TRBJ2-3	.	TGCAGCGTTGAGTTTGGGTCAGATACGCAGTATTTT	CSVEFGSDTQYF
TRBV4-2	.	TRBJ1-2	.	TGTGCCAGCAGCCAAGATACGCTCGGCTACACCTTC	CASSQDTLGYTF
TRBV7-9	.	TRBJ2-7	few	TGTGCCAGCAGCCCCCGAGGGGGCGAGCAGTACTTC	CASSPRGGEQYF
TRBV7-9	.	TRBJ2-7	few	TGTGCCAGCAGCCCCCGGGTCAGGGGATTGTACGAGCAGTACTTC	CASSPRVRGLYEQYF
TRBV5-1	TRBD1	TRBJ2-1	.	TGCGCCAGCAGACTACCGGGACAGGGGCGCAGGGATGAGCAGTTCTTC	CASRLPGQGRRDEQFF
TRBV15	TRBD2	TRBJ2-7	.	TGTGCCACCAGCCCTACCGGACTAGTCTACGAGCAGTACTTC	CATSPTGLVYEQYF
TRBV9	.	TRBJ2-1	few	TGTGCCAGCAGCGTAGAGGGCGGGATAATGAATGAGCAGTTCTTC	CASSVEGGIMNEQFF
TRBV7-3	TRBD2	TRBJ2-1	few	TGTGCCAGCAGCCGTGGACTAGCGGGATACAATGAGCAGTTCTTC	CASSRGLAGYNEQFF
TRBV29-1	.	TRBJ2-7	.	TGCAGCGCACAGGGTCAAATTGCGTACGAGCAGTACTTC	CSAQGQIAYEQYF
TRBV20-1	.	TRBJ2-3	.	TGCAGTGCTAGAGGTGATAGCGGAACTAGCACAGATACGCAGTATTTT	CSARGDSGTSTDTQYF
TRBV12-3/TRBV12-4	.	TRBJ2-3	.	TGTGCCAGCACGCCGTGGGCAGTGGTCACAGATACGCAGTATTTT	CASTPWAVVTDTQYF
TRBV7-2	.	TRBJ2-7	.	TGTGCCAGCAGCTTGACGGCGTCGGGGCTTTTCGAGCAGTACTTC	CASSLTASGLFEQYF